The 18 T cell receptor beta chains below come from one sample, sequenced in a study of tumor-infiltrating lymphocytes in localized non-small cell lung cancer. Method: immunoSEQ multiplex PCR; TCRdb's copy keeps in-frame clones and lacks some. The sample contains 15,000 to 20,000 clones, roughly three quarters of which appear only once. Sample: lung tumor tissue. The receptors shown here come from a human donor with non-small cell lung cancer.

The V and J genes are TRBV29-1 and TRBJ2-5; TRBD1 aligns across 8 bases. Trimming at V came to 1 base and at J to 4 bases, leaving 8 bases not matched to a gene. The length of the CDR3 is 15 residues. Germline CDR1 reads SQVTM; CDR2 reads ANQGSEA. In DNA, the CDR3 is TGCAGCGTTGAAGGTGGTCGACAGGGGATAGAGACCCAGTACTTC. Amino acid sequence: CSVEGGRQGIETQYF.

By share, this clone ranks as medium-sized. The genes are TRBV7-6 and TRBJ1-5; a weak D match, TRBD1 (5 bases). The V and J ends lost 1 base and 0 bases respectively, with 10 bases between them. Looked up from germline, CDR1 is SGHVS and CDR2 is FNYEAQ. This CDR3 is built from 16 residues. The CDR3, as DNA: TGTGCCAGCAGCTTAGGGGCAGGGAATAGCAATCAGCCCCAGCATTTT. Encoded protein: CASSLGAGNSNQPQHF.

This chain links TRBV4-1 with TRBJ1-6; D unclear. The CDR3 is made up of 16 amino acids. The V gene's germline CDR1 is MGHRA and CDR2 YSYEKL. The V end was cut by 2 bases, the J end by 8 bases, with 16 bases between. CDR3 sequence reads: CASSQWAEQNYSPLHF. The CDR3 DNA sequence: TGCGCCAGCAGCCAATGGGCAGAACAGAACTATTCACCCCTCCACTTT.

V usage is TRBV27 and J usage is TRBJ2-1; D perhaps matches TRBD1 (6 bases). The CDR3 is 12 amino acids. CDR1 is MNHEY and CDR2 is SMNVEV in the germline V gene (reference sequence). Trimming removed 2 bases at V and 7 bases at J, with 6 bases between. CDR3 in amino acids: CASSLQGNEQFF. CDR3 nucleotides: TGTGCCAGCAGTTTACAGGGGAATGAGCAGTTCTTC.

The CDR3 DNA is TGCAGCGTTGCTAGGGGGAACACCGGGGAGCTGTTTTTT. Encoded protein: CSVARGNTGELFF. The genes are TRBV29-1 and TRBJ2-2; D is perhaps TRBD1 (5 bases). V lost 4 bases, J lost 1 base, and 7 bases lay in between. The germline V gene encodes CDR1 SQVTM and CDR2 ANQGSEA. The CDR3 is 13 residues long.

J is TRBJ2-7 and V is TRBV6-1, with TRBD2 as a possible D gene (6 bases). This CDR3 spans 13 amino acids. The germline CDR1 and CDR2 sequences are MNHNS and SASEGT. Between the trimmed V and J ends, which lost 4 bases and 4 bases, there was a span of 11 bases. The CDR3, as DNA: TGTGCCAGCAGTGTACTTAGCGGTTACGAGCAGTACTTC. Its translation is CASSVLSGYEQYF.

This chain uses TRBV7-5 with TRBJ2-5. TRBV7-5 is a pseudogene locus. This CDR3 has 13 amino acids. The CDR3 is CVRSAVPTETQYF. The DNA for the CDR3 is TGTGTCAGAAGCGCCGTGCCCACAGAGACCCAGTACTTC.

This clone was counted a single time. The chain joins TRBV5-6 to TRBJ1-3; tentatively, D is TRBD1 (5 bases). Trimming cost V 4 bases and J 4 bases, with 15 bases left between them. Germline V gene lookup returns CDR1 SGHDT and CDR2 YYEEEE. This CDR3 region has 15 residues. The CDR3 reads CASSPRTFLGNTIYF. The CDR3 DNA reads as TGTGCCAGCAGCCCAAGGACATTTTTGGGAAACACCATATATTTT.

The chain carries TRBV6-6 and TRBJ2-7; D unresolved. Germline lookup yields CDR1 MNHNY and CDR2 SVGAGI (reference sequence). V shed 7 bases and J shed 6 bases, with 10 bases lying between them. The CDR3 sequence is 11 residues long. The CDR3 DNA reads TGTGCCAGCAATTCGTTGGGCGAGCAGTACTTC. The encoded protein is CASNSLGEQYF.

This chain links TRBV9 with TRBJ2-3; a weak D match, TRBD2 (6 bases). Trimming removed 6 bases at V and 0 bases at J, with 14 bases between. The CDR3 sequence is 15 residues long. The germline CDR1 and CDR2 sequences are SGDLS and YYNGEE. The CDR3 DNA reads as TGTGCCAGCAACCTCGGTAGCGGAAGCACAGATACGCAGTATTTT. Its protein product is CASNLGSGSTDTQYF.

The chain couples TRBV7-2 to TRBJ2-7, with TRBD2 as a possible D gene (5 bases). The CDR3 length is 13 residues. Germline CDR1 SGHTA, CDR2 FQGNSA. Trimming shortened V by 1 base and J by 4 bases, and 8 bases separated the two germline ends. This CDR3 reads CASSLGLIYEQYF. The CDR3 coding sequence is TGTGCCAGCAGCTTAGGACTAATATACGAGCAGTACTTC.

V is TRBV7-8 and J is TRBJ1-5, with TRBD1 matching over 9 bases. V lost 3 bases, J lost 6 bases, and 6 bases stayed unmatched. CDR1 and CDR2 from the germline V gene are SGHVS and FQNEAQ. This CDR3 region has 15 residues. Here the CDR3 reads CASSFRDRVGQPQHF. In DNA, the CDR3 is TGTGCCAGCAGCTTCCGGGACAGGGTCGGTCAGCCCCAGCATTTT.

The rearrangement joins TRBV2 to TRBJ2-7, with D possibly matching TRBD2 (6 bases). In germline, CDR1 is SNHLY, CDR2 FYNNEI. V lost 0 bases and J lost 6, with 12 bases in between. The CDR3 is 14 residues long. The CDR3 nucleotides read TGTGCCAGCAGTGAAGCGGTTCCGGGAGCCGAGCAGTACTTC. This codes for CASSEAVPGAEQYF.

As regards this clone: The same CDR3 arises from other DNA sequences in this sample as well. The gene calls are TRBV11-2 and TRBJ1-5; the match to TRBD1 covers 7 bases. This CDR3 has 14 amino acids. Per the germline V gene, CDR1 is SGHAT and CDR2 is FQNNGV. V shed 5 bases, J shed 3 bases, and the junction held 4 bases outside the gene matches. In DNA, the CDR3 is TGTGCCAGCAGCCCCGGGACAGCCAATCAGCCCCAGCATTTT. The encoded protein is CASSPGTANQPQHF.

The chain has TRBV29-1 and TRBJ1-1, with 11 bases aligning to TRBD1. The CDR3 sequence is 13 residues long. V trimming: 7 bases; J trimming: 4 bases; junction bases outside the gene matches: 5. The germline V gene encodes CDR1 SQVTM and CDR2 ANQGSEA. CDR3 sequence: CSGGQGGGTEAFF. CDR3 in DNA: TGCAGCGGGGGACAGGGGGGAGGCACTGAAGCTTTCTTT.

The DNA for the CDR3 is TGCGCCAGCAGTGATGGACTAGCGGGGGGGCTAGATACGCAGTATTTT. Translating gives CASSDGLAGGLDTQYF. The rearrangement joins TRBV10-1 to TRBJ2-3; 15 bases agree with TRBD2. The trim removed 3 bases at V and 5 bases at J, leaving 3 bases unmatched. The CDR3 consists of 16 residues. CDR1 WNHNN and CDR2 SYGVQD come from the germline V gene (reference sequence).

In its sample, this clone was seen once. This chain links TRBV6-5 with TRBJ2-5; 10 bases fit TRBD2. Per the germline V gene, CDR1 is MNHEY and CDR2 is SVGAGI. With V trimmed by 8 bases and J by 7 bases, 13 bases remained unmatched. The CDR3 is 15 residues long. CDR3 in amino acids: CASSSGGIRRATQYF. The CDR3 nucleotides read TGTGCCAGCTCTAGCGGGGGCATTAGAAGGGCGACCCAGTACTTC.

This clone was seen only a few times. CDR3 protein: CSAIPTWGTQYF. As DNA, the CDR3 is TGCAGCGCTATCCCCACTTGGGGGACCCAGTACTTC. This chain uses TRBV29-1 with TRBJ2-5, with D unresolved. The CDR3 covers 12 residues. Germline V lookup: CDR1 SQVTM, CDR2 ANQGSEA. V was cut by 7 bases and J by 7 bases, with 16 bases left in between. Full variable domain (remainder filled in from reference TRBV29-1 and TRBJ2-5): SAVISQKPSRDICQRGTSLTIQCQVDSQVTMMFWYRQQPGQSLTLIATANQGSEATYESGFVIDKFPISRPNLTFSTLTVSNMSPEDSSIYLCSAIPTWGTQYFGPGTRLLVL.